The T cell receptor beta chain described here comes from a study of cytomegalovirus exposure and HLA in healthy donors. Points from the study as a whole: An assumption of roughly uniform sequencing depth across donors underlay the presence/absence analyses. Rarity characterized most TCR sequences, yet some public TCRs appeared in many donors. Cytomegalovirus status was reportedly diagnosed by the classifier with high sensitivity and specificity.

This CDR3 region has 15 residues. Germline V gene data show CDR1 as LGHNA and CDR2 as YNFKEQ. Trimming took off 0 bases at V and 6 bases at J, with 12 bases between the two ends. A remark on this clone: Its antigen is not known.

Primers for the PCR totalled 60 Vbeta and 13 Jbeta. Libraries were prepared by immunoSEQ multiplex PCR; TCRdb keeps only in-frame clonotypes and omits some of them. The sample shows 65,000 to 80,000 clones, around 68% of them seen only once. This chain joins TRBV4-2 and TRBJ1-5; D uncertain. Sequencing used PBMCs. The receptor's source is a middle-aged man in good health and CMV-seropositive. CDR3 DNA sequence: TGTGCCAGCAGCCAAGATGGCACAGTTTCTCAGCCCCAGCATTTT. This sequence encodes CASSQDGTVSQPQHF.